The 30 T cell receptor beta chains given below trace back to one sample, sequenced in a study of T cells in Graves' hyperthyroidism and ophthalmopathy. Amplification of TCR beta CDR3 regions was performed using RNA transcripts as template. During a first-round RT-PCR of the TCR CDR3, the HTBI primer set was used. TCRdb reprocessed the multiplex PCR reads with MiXCR, giving one entry per CDR3 protein. The sample has fewer than 300,000 distinct CDR3 sequences; less than 30% are singletons. The sample consisted of blood. The receptors were sampled from a man aged 40-50 years with Graves' hyperthyroidism that later progressed to Graves' ophthalmopathy.

The chain is built from TRBV6-2 or TRBV6-3 and TRBJ2-7; D unclear. V shed 2 bases and J shed 12 bases, with 17 bases lying between them. The CDR3 extends over 13 amino acids. From germline, CDR1 is MNHEY and CDR2 SVGEGT. The CDR3 spells CASSYAEKRLGYF. The CDR3 DNA follows: TGTGCCAGCAGTTACGCAGAAAAGAGGCTGGGGTACTTC.

This clonotype was counted only a few times. The chain employs TRBV6-1 and TRBJ2-7; 9 nucleotides line up with TRBD1. The V gene's germline CDR1 is MNHNS and CDR2 SASEGT. V gave up 6 bases and J gave up 4 bases; unmatched junction bases: 7. There are 14 residues in the CDR3. CDR3 bases: TGTGCCAGCAGGCAGGACAGGGGTAATTACGAGCAGTACTTC. Protein product: CASRQDRGNYEQYF.

As to this clonotype: The junction shows a germline mismatch at one end, possibly a read error. The chain combines TRBV20-1 with TRBJ1-2; 7 bases are a match to TRBD1. The V gene's germline CDR1 is DFQATT and CDR2 SNEGSKA (reference sequence). The CDR3 is 13 residues long. The CDR3 protein is CSVRQGTGYGYTF. The CDR3 nucleotides are TGCAGTGTTAGACAGGGCACGGGCTATGGCTACACCTTC.

The table lists this clonotype with many counts. The chain carries TRBV6-1 and TRBJ1-5; D is undetermined. The V and J ends lost 0 bases and 1 base respectively, with 16 bases between them. The CDR3 consists of 18 residues. Germline CDR1 is MNHNS and CDR2 is SASEGT. The CDR3 DNA is TGTGCCAGCAGTGAAGCGGGTGGGGTCCTTTGGAGCAATCAGCCCCAGCATTTT. Translation gives CASSEAGGVLWSNQPQHF.

This clonotype was recorded many times. The gene calls are TRBV5-1 and TRBJ2-5; 7 positions agree with TRBD1. Per germline, CDR1 SGHRS and CDR2 YFSETQ. V was clipped by 0 bases and J by 5 bases; unmatched bases: 4. The length of the CDR3 is 14 residues. The CDR3 loop is CASSLGTGPETQYF. The CDR3 DNA reads as TGCGCCAGCAGCTTGGGGACAGGACCCGAGACCCAGTACTTC.

This clonotype has a count of ten or more. The DNA of the CDR3 is TGCAGTGGCGCGGGAGCGGGGAACACCGGGGAGCTGTTTTTT. Its protein product is CSGAGAGNTGELFF. The chain is built from TRBV20-1 and TRBJ2-2; 7 nucleotides agree with TRBD2. V was pared by 7 bases and J by 1 base, with 6 bases of the junction left unmatched. The germline CDR1 and CDR2 sequences are DFQATT and SNEGSKA (reference sequence). This CDR3 contains 14 residues.

This clonotype was detected many times. This chain links TRBV3-1 with TRBJ1-1, with 9 bases matching TRBD1. From germline, CDR1 is LGHDT and CDR2 YNNKEL (reference sequence). Trimming cost V 4 bases and J 6 bases; bases outside gene matches: 12. CDR3 length equals 16 residues. Here the CDR3 reads CASSPIGTGIIPEAFF. Here the CDR3 DNA reads TGTGCCAGCAGCCCCATAGGGACAGGGATAATCCCTGAAGCTTTCTTT.

This clonotype showed up many times. This chain connects TRBV18 to TRBJ1-6; maybe TRBD1 (5 bases). The CDR3 spans 14 residues. Germline CDR1 KGHSH, CDR2 LQKENI. Trimming cost V 5 bases and J 9 bases, with 14 bases left between them. The CDR3 DNA reads TGTGCCAGCTCAACCGGGACCTGGGGTTCACCCCTCCACTTT. It translates to CASSTGTWGSPLHF.

The chain has TRBV27 and TRBJ1-5; TRBD1 might be the D (5 bases). The CDR3 is made up of 16 amino acids. Germline CDR1 reads MNHEY; CDR2 reads SMNVEV (reference sequence). V lost 6 bases and J lost 0, with 15 bases in between. The CDR3 DNA follows: TGTGCCAGCAGCCCGGGACGTACTGATAGCAATCAGCCCCAGCATTTT. This translates into CASSPGRTDSNQPQHF.

In this sample, this clonotype turned up many times. The gene calls are TRBV29-1 and TRBJ2-7; 7 bases line up with TRBD2. Germline-derived CDR1 and CDR2 are SQVTM and ANQGSEA. Losses at the gene ends were 4 bases for V and 0 bases for J; bases not matched to a gene: 3. The CDR3 runs 13 residues. In nucleotides, the CDR3 is TGCAGCGTTGGAAGGGACTACTCCTACGAGCAGTACTTC. This translates into CSVGRDYSYEQYF.

The chain recombines TRBV7-2 with TRBJ2-5, with TRBD2 matching over 8 bases. In germline, CDR1 is SGHTA, CDR2 FQGNSA. CDR3 size: 16 residues. Trimming took 2 bases from V and 2 from J; bases not matched to a gene: 7. The CDR3 loop is CASSLFWTSIQETQYF. The CDR3 region has the DNA TGTGCCAGCAGCTTATTTTGGACTAGCATTCAAGAGACCCAGTACTTC.

This clonotype has at least ten counts. V usage is TRBV27 and J usage is TRBJ1-2, with D perhaps TRBD1 (5 bases). V was shortened by 6 bases and J by 5 bases, with 13 bases between the two germline ends. The CDR3 sequence is 13 residues long. Germline V gene sequence: CDR1 MNHEY, CDR2 SMNVEV (reference sequence). In DNA form, the CDR3 reads TGTGCCAGCAGCTCTTCAGGGAGGTATGGCTACACCTTC. It translates to CASSSSGRYGYTF.

This clonotype was detected many times. V gene TRBV29-1 combines with J gene TRBJ1-1; a weak D match, TRBD1 (5 bases). CDR3 length: 13 amino acids. Per germline, CDR1 SQVTM and CDR2 ANQGSEA. Deletions cut 3 bases from V and 4 bases from J, with 12 bases between. The CDR3 DNA follows: TGCAGCGTTGAGGCAGGGACGGCCACTGAAGCTTTCTTT. It translates to CSVEAGTATEAFF. Full variable domain (outside the CDR3, taken from reference TRBV29-1 and TRBJ1-1): SAVISQKPSRDICQRGTSLTIQCQVDSQVTMMFWYRQQPGQSLTLIATANQGSEATYESGFVIDKFPISRPNLTFSTLTVSNMSPEDSSIYLCSVEAGTATEAFFGQGTRLTVV.

In its sample, this clonotype was seen many times. The genes are TRBV3-1 and TRBJ2-5; D is ambiguous. V was trimmed by 2 bases and J by 4 bases, leaving 5 bases between them. This CDR3 has 12 amino acids. The V gene's germline CDR1 is LGHDT and CDR2 YNNKEL (reference sequence). CDR3 sequence (DNA): TGTGCCAGCAGCCAAAAGCTAGAGACCCAGTACTTC. It specifies CASSQKLETQYF.

This clonotype occurred once. The CDR3 protein is CASSLAGMGYEQYF. In DNA form, the CDR3 reads TGTGCCAGCAGTCTAGCGGGAATGGGCTACGAGCAGTACTTC. This sequence joins TRBV6-2 or TRBV6-3 and TRBJ2-7, with 9 bases matching TRBD2. The V segment lost 5 bases and the J segment 3 bases; nucleotides outside the gene matches: 5. The CDR3 has 14 residues. Germline values: CDR1 MNHEY, CDR2 SVGEGT.

V usage is TRBV30 and J usage is TRBJ1-5; 9 bases match TRBD1. The CDR3 sequence is 14 residues long. Per germline, CDR1 GTSNPN and CDR2 SVGIG (reference sequence). The J segment lost 6 bases and the V segment lost 1 base, leaving 4 bases of the junction unmatched. The DNA of the CDR3 is TGTGCCTGGAGTGACGGGACAGGGACTCAGCCCCAGCATTTT. It translates to CAWSDGTGTQPQHF.

A few counts support this clonotype. The rearrangement uses TRBV6-1 and TRBJ1-2; 8 nucleotides align to TRBD1. Unmatched junction bases numbered 12, after V lost 5 bases and J lost 1 base. The V gene's germline CDR1 is MNHNS and CDR2 SASEGT. The length of the CDR3 is 17 residues. The chain's CDR3 is CASSPGTGVYLNYGYTF. CDR3 bases: TGTGCCAGCAGTCCCGGGACAGGAGTGTATCTTAACTATGGCTACACCTTC.

This clonotype was counted ten times or more. The rearrangement uses TRBV4-1 and TRBJ2-7, with TRBD2 identical over 10 bases. In germline, CDR1 is MGHRA, CDR2 YSYEKL. The junction had 9 bases not matched to a gene; V was cut back by 4 bases and J by 6 bases. The CDR3 loop spans 15 amino acids. CDR3 protein: CASSRGLALRSEQYF. DNA of the CDR3: TGCGCCAGCAGCCGGGGACTAGCGTTAAGGAGCGAGCAGTACTTC.

At least ten counts were recorded for this clonotype. For the CDR3, the DNA is TGTGCCAGCAGGACCGAGGGGGAGCTGTTTTTT. Its translation is CASRTEGELFF. The chain combines TRBV12-3 or TRBV12-4 with TRBJ2-2, with unresolved D. The CDR3 loop spans 11 amino acids. V dropped 6 bases and J dropped 8 bases, with 7 bases sitting between them.

The V call is TRBV12-3 or TRBV12-4, the J call TRBJ1-5; 8 bases map to TRBD1. V shed 5 bases and J 4 bases; nucleotides not matched to a gene: 7. The CDR3 runs 15 residues. The CDR3 nucleotides are TGTGCCAGCAGTATGCCCGGGACAGGAAATCAGCCCCAGCATTTT. Its protein is CASSMPGTGNQPQHF.

There are many counts of this clonotype. This may come from a read error, since a much larger clone is one base off. V gene TRBV2 combines with J gene TRBJ2-5; no firm D call. The CDR3 loop spans 10 amino acids. V lost 6 bases, J lost 4 bases, and 3 bases lay in between. Germline values: CDR1 SNHLY, CDR2 FYNNEI. The CDR3 here is CASRVETQYF. The DNA of the CDR3 is TGTGCCAGCAGGGTAGAGACCCAGTACTTC. The full variable domain, its missing parts supplied by reference TRBV2 and TRBJ2-5, is EPEVTQTPSHQVTQMGQEVILRCVPISNHLYFYWYRQILGQKVEFLVSFYNNEISEKSEIFDDQFSVERPDGSNFTLKIRSTKLEDSAMYFCASRVETQYFGPGTRLLVL.

This clonotype was picked up many times. V and J are TRBV6-2 or TRBV6-3 and TRBJ2-7; D remains ambiguous. In germline, CDR1 is MNHEY, CDR2 SVGEGT. V was clipped by 4 bases and J by 4 bases, with 14 bases between them. This CDR3 is built from 14 residues. The CDR3 sequence: CASSSLGRAYEQYF. The CDR3 bases are TGTGCCAGCAGTTCACTCGGTAGAGCTTACGAGCAGTACTTC.

The V gene is TRBV6-1, the J gene TRBJ2-7; D unresolved. V lost 7 bases, J lost 3 bases, and 10 bases lay in between. The CDR3 has 12 amino acids. In germline, CDR1 is MNHNS, CDR2 SASEGT. CDR3 protein: CASTSSGYEQYF. The CDR3 DNA reads TGTGCCAGCACCAGTAGTGGCTACGAGCAGTACTTC.

This clonotype came up many times. The junction departs from germline at one end; a sequencing error may be responsible. The rearrangement joins TRBV28 to TRBJ1-3; TRBD1 matches 7 bases. This CDR3 region has 16 residues. Germline V CDR1 and CDR2: MDHEN, SYDVKM. CDR3 loop: CTSSPTGTATGNTIYF. CDR3 nucleotides: TGTACCAGCAGTCCTACGGGGACAGCAACTGGAAACACCATATATTTT.

The sample holds many counts of this clonotype. The rearrangement links TRBV29-1 to TRBJ2-2, with D possibly TRBD2 on 6 matching bases. CDR3 size: 15 residues. V was pared by 7 bases and J by 2 bases, with 17 bases between. The germline V gene has CDR1 SQVTM and CDR2 ANQGSEA. The CDR3 protein is CSAIPGAQNTGELFF. CDR3 in DNA: TGCAGCGCTATCCCGGGAGCTCAAAACACCGGGGAGCTGTTTTTT.

The table lists this clonotype with many counts. The rearrangement joins TRBV29-1 to TRBJ2-5; D call uncertain. Trimming removed 7 bases at V and 3 bases at J, with 12 bases between. CDR1 is SQVTM and CDR2 is ANQGSEA in the germline V gene. The CDR3 sequence is 12 residues long. The CDR3 DNA reads as TGCAGCGCTACCTTCTCGGAAGAGACCCAGTACTTC. This sequence encodes CSATFSEETQYF.

The table lists this clonotype with many counts. The CDR3 DNA follows: TGTGCCAGCAGCTTAGTCGGGGGTATCGACAATGAGCAGTTCTTC. Its protein product is CASSLVGGIDNEQFF. This chain joins TRBV7-3 and TRBJ2-1; D perhaps matches TRBD2 (6 bases). The V gene's germline CDR1 is SGHTA and CDR2 FQGTGA. The V end was cut by 2 bases, the J end by 5 bases, with 13 bases between. The CDR3 extends over 15 amino acids.

This clonotype was seen at least ten times. V is TRBV11-2 and J is TRBJ2-7; unclear D gene. The V end was cut by 3 bases, the J end by 7 bases, with 4 bases between. The CDR3 loop spans 10 amino acids. Germline V gene lookup returns CDR1 SGHAT and CDR2 FQNNGV. The CDR3 sequence: CASSFEEQYF. The DNA for the CDR3 is TGTGCCAGCAGCTTCGAGGAGCAGTACTTC.

Ten or more counts support this clonotype. This chain uses TRBV20-1 with TRBJ2-5; no clear D. V lost 0 bases to trimming and J lost 4 bases, with 18 bases between them. In germline, CDR1 is DFQATT, CDR2 SNEGSKA (reference sequence). The CDR3 runs to 16 residues. CDR3: CSARDRKGLKRETQYF. In nucleotides, the CDR3 is TGCAGTGCTAGAGATCGTAAGGGTCTAAAGAGAGAGACCCAGTACTTC.

This clonotype was observed a handful of times. The chain carries TRBV7-3 and TRBJ2-7, with a possible D match to TRBD1 (8 bases). Germline V CDR1 and CDR2: SGHTA, FQGTGA. The CDR3 contains 13 residues. V lost 4 bases and J 8 bases, leaving 15 bases between the germline ends. In DNA form, the CDR3 reads TGTGCCAGCAGCTCAGGGGGCGGGAGAAAGCAGTACTTC. Protein sequence: CASSSGGGRKQYF. Using reference TRBV7-3 and TRBJ2-7 for the parts outside the CDR3, the full variable domain is GAGVSQTPSNKVTEKGKYVELRCDPISGHTALYWYRQSLGQGPEFLIYFQGTGAADDSGLPNDRFFAVRPEGSVSTLKIQRTERGDSAVYLCASSSGGGRKQYFGPGTRLTVT.